Listed below are T cell receptor beta chains from one sample, sequenced in a study of blood T cell repertoires in COVID-19. The repertoire was sequenced with immunoSEQ multiplex PCR; TCRdb's copy has only in-frame clones and lacks some. In the table there are about 390,000 clones, over 75% of which are singletons. The sequenced material came from peripheral blood. The origin of the receptors is a woman aged 55-75 years with COVID-19, enrolled during active disease. Each CDR3 is given with its conserved first and last residue. Each record gives: J gene, clone size, V gene, D gene, CDR3 length, CDR3 protein, CDR3 DNA. D genes are given only for firm matches. Clone size is shown for a subset of rows, as once, few, many or a class of expanded clone.

>TRBJ2-7|.|TRBV11-2|TRBD1|16
CASSLDRDRGVYEQYF
TGTGCCAGCAGCTTAGACCGGGACAGGGGAGTCTACGAGCAGTACTTC
>TRBJ2-7|.|TRBV29-1|TRBD1|13
CSVVQGAKYEQYF
TGCAGCGTTGTTCAGGGGGCTAAGTACGAGCAGTACTTC
>TRBJ1-1|.|TRBV10-3|.|12
CAISEVADEAFF
TGTGCCATCAGTGAGGTGGCGGATGAAGCTTTCTTT
>TRBJ2-7|once|TRBV7-9|TRBD1|14
CASSPSGTVHEQYF
TGTGCCAGCAGCCCATCCGGGACAGTCCACGAGCAGTACTTC
>TRBJ1-5|.|TRBV6-2/TRBV6-3|TRBD1|14
CASSLPQGHQPQHF
TGTGCCAGCAGTTTGCCACAGGGGCATCAGCCCCAGCATTTT
>TRBJ1-2|.|TRBV28|.|17
CASSPPGADRGLYGYTF
TGTGCCAGCAGCCCCCCAGGTGCGGACCGCGGACTATATGGCTACACCTTC
>TRBJ2-7|.|TRBV10-1|.|13
CASSEVQYYEQYF
TGCGCCAGCAGTGAAGTGCAGTACTACGAGCAGTACTTC
>TRBJ2-1|.|TRBV28|TRBD2|18
CASSLKGLAGRSYNEQFF
TGTGCCAGCAGTTTAAAGGGACTAGCGGGGCGCTCCTACAATGAGCAGTTCTTC
>TRBJ1-1|once|TRBV3-1/TRBV3-2|.|12
CASSLREGRAFF
TGTGCCAGCAGCCTCCGGGAGGGGAGAGCTTTCTTT
>TRBJ1-6|.|TRBV6-6|.|14
CASSYSTGSSPLHF
TGTGCCAGCAGTTACTCGACAGGTTCGTCACCCCTCCACTTT
>TRBJ2-7|.|TRBV7-3|.|13
CASSLTGGYEQYF
TGTGCCAGCAGCTTAACAGGGGGCTACGAGCAGTACTTC
>TRBJ2-2|.|TRBV7-9|.|15
CASSSSSANTGELFF
TGTGCCAGCAGCTCGTCCAGTGCGAACACCGGGGAGCTGTTTTTT
>TRBJ1-1|.|TRBV7-3|.|13
CASSREVNTEAFF
TGTGCCAGCAGCCGGGAGGTGAACACTGAAGCTTTCTTT
>TRBJ1-5|once|TRBV28|.|19
CASSWAGTHTSEINQPQHF
TGTGCCAGCAGTTGGGCGGGGACACATACTAGCGAGATAAATCAGCCCCAGCATTTT
>TRBJ1-1|.|TRBV6-2/TRBV6-3|TRBD1|15
CASSPRQGRNTEAFF
TGTGCCAGCAGCCCCCGACAGGGACGGAACACTGAAGCTTTCTTT
>TRBJ1-6|.|TRBV18|.|13
CASSPRQNSPLHF
TGTGCCAGCTCACCACGACAGAATTCACCCCTCCACTTT